This T cell receptor (beta chain) was recorded in a study of T cells in Graves' hyperthyroidism and ophthalmopathy. The sample holds many counts of this clonotype. V was clipped by 5 bases and J by 6 bases, with 10 bases between them. The CDR3 extends over 12 amino acids. Per germline, CDR1 MDHEN and CDR2 SYDVKM. Stable Graves' hyperthyroidism denoted no ophthalmopathy progression over 18 months. There were TCR beta CDR3 regions amplified from RNA transcripts. The HTBI set primed first-round TCR CDR3 RT-PCR. TCRdb recomputed calls from the multiplex PCR reads with MiXCR, one row per CDR3 protein. The table has a few hundred thousand distinct CDR3 sequences, 20% to 25% seen once; the top ten hold around 27%.

This clonotype was obtained from a man younger than 35 with Graves' hyperthyroidism. The sequencing input was blood. This chain uses TRBV28 with TRBJ1-2; D is unresolved. The CDR3: CASSKDPDGYTF. The CDR3 DNA is TGTGCCAGCAGTAAGGACCCGGATGGCTACACCTTC.